A selection of T cell receptor beta chains follows, all from one sample in a study of T cells in tuberculosis. Method: immunoSEQ multiplex PCR; TCRdb's copy keeps in-frame clones and lacks some. The table has 55,000 to 70,000 clones, 80% to 85% seen once. Sequences were obtained from CD1b-GMM tetramer-negative cells sorted from PBMCs. Every receptor here comes from an adult woman with latent tuberculosis. CDR3s include the opening cysteine and the closing phenylalanine or tryptophan. Each record gives: J gene, D gene, V gene, clone size, CDR3 DNA, CDR3 protein. A D gene is named only where the DNA matches it firmly. Some rows have no size entry. The others give once, few or many, or a class for an expanded clone.

J gene: TRBJ2-7
D gene: TRBD2
V gene: TRBV28
clone size: NA
CDR3 DNA: TGTGCCAGCAGTCCCCTGAAAAGCGGGGGAACTACCTACGAGCAGTACTTC
CDR3 protein: CASSPLKSGGTTYEQYF

J gene: TRBJ2-1
D gene: TRBD2
V gene: TRBV4-1
clone size: few
CDR3 DNA: TGCGCCAGCAGCCAATTTAGCGGGAGGGCTAGCTACAATGAGCAGTTCTTC
CDR3 protein: CASSQFSGRASYNEQFF

J gene: TRBJ1-4
D gene: NA
V gene: TRBV6-1
clone size: NA
CDR3 DNA: TGTGCCAGCAGTGACAACAGGGTGCATGGTGAAAAACTGTTTTTT
CDR3 protein: CASSDNRVHGEKLFF

J gene: TRBJ1-4
D gene: NA
V gene: TRBV28
clone size: NA
CDR3 DNA: TGTGCCAGCAGTTTAGGGGCAGGAGCAACTAATGAAAAACTGTTTTTT
CDR3 protein: CASSLGAGATNEKLFF

J gene: TRBJ1-1
D gene: NA
V gene: TRBV7-9
clone size: NA
CDR3 DNA: TGTGCCAGCAGCCAAGAAGGACCAGGGAAGAACACTGAAGCTTTCTTT
CDR3 protein: CASSQEGPGKNTEAFF

J gene: TRBJ1-3
D gene: NA
V gene: TRBV19
clone size: NA
CDR3 DNA: TGTGCCAGTAGTATCAACAGGAACTCTGGAAACACCATATATTTT
CDR3 protein: CASSINRNSGNTIYF

J gene: TRBJ1-1
D gene: NA
V gene: TRBV11-3
clone size: once
CDR3 DNA: TGTGCCAGCAGTTCTGGACAGATGAACACTGAAGCTTTCTTT
CDR3 protein: CASSSGQMNTEAFF

J gene: TRBJ2-1
D gene: TRBD2
V gene: TRBV7-8
clone size: NA
CDR3 DNA: TGTGCCAGCAGCCCCCTAGCGGGGCCCTACAATGAGCAGTTCTTC
CDR3 protein: CASSPLAGPYNEQFF

J gene: TRBJ2-6
D gene: NA
V gene: TRBV6-6
clone size: NA
CDR3 DNA: TGTGCCAGCAGTTACTCGAGGGCTGGGGCCAACGTCCTGACTTTC
CDR3 protein: CASSYSRAGANVLTF

J gene: TRBJ1-2
D gene: NA
V gene: TRBV6-5
clone size: few
CDR3 DNA: TGTGCCAGCAGTTACAGGGGCCTCTATGGCTACACCTTC
CDR3 protein: CASSYRGLYGYTF

J gene: TRBJ1-2
D gene: NA
V gene: TRBV6-6
clone size: NA
CDR3 DNA: TGTGCCAGCAGCCCTCCTCCGGCGGCGGAGGAGGGCTACACCTTC
CDR3 protein: CASSPPPAAEEGYTF

J gene: TRBJ1-2
D gene: NA
V gene: TRBV5-4
clone size: NA
CDR3 DNA: TGTGCCAGCAGCTTGGATACAGGGTTTAACTATGGCTACACCTTC
CDR3 protein: CASSLDTGFNYGYTF

J gene: TRBJ2-5
D gene: TRBD2
V gene: TRBV7-2
clone size: NA
CDR3 DNA: TGTGCCAGCAGCCGGACTAGCGGTACACAAGAGACCCAGTACTTC
CDR3 protein: CASSRTSGTQETQYF

J gene: TRBJ2-1
D gene: NA
V gene: TRBV19
clone size: once
CDR3 DNA: TGTGCCAGTAGTATACGGGAAGACAATGAGCAGTTCTTC
CDR3 protein: CASSIREDNEQFF

J gene: TRBJ1-3
D gene: NA
V gene: TRBV5-1
clone size: once
CDR3 DNA: TGCGCCAGCAGCCTACAGGCCACCTCTGGAAACACCATATATTTT
CDR3 protein: CASSLQATSGNTIYF

J gene: TRBJ2-3
D gene: TRBD2
V gene: TRBV5-4
clone size: NA
CDR3 DNA: TGTGCCAGCAGCATCAAACTAGCGGGAAGAAGCACAGATACGCAGTATTTT
CDR3 protein: CASSIKLAGRSTDTQYF

J gene: TRBJ2-1
D gene: TRBD1
V gene: TRBV11-2
clone size: NA
CDR3 DNA: TGTGCCAGCAGCCACGCGAACAGGGGATCCACCTACAATGAGCAGTTCTTC
CDR3 protein: CASSHANRGSTYNEQFF

J gene: TRBJ2-7
D gene: TRBD1
V gene: TRBV6-5
clone size: once
CDR3 DNA: TGTGCCAGCAGTAAGCACGGACAGGCGATCTACGAGCAGTACTTC
CDR3 protein: CASSKHGQAIYEQYF

J gene: TRBJ1-2
D gene: NA
V gene: TRBV6-4
clone size: NA
CDR3 DNA: TGTGCCAGCAGTGCCCGCGGAGGGTCCCGCGATCATGGCTACACCTTC
CDR3 protein: CASSARGGSRDHGYTF

J gene: TRBJ2-5
D gene: TRBD1
V gene: TRBV5-4
clone size: NA
CDR3 DNA: TGTGCCAGCAGCCGTGGACAGGGGACTGCAGAGACCCAGTACTTC
CDR3 protein: CASSRGQGTAETQYF

J gene: TRBJ2-7
D gene: TRBD1
V gene: TRBV28
clone size: NA
CDR3 DNA: TGTGCCAGCAGTTTGAGGGGGCTATCCTACGAGCAGTACTTC
CDR3 protein: CASSLRGLSYEQYF

J gene: TRBJ1-2
D gene: TRBD1
V gene: TRBV7-2
clone size: few
CDR3 DNA: TGTGCCAGCAGCTTAAAAGGGGGCGGTGGCTACACCTTC
CDR3 protein: CASSLKGGGGYTF

J gene: TRBJ2-1
D gene: TRBD2
V gene: TRBV28
clone size: once
CDR3 DNA: TGTGCCAGCAGGGTTAGCGGGGGGGTGGTAGTTGAGCAGTTCTTC
CDR3 protein: CASRVSGGVVVEQFF

J gene: TRBJ2-7
D gene: TRBD1
V gene: TRBV10-2
clone size: NA
CDR3 DNA: TGCGCCAGCAGAGAGACAGGGCCCTACGAGCAGTACTTC
CDR3 protein: CASRETGPYEQYF

J gene: TRBJ1-1
D gene: NA
V gene: TRBV5-4
clone size: NA
CDR3 DNA: TGTGCCAGCAGCTTGGGATACGACATTACGAACACTGAAGCTTTCTTT
CDR3 protein: CASSLGYDITNTEAFF

J gene: TRBJ1-3
D gene: TRBD1
V gene: TRBV28
clone size: NA
CDR3 DNA: TGTGCCAGCAGTTTGGGCAGGGGGGACACCATATATTTT
CDR3 protein: CASSLGRGDTIYF